The sequence of this T cell receptor beta chain was determined in a study of blood T cells in healthy people across ages. Study-level points and caveats: Diversity was higher, and naive CD4+ cells more numerous, in long-lived donors than in aged donors. Observed TCR beta diversity per million T cells went down as age went up. This fall followed a roughly linear course with age.

It was with a sample-barcoded 5' primer and a J-beta primer mix that a second PCR of roughly 7 to 11 cycles was run. Every cDNA molecule bore a tag from a template-switch adaptor containing 12 random nucleotides. MiXCR, applied by TCRdb to the 5' RACE reads, yields one record per CDR3 protein. The data contain about 1.8 million distinct CDR3 sequences, around 48% of them singletons. About this clonotype itself: No antigen is known for it.

The germline V gene encodes CDR1 MNHNS and CDR2 SASEGT. The CDR3 has 13 residues. Trimming left V 3 bases short and J 5 bases short, with 10 bases between. The rearrangement joins TRBV6-1 to TRBJ1-2; D gene uncertain. Material: blood. This TCR was recovered from a woman between 35 and 50 years old in good health. CDR3 coding DNA: TGTGCCAGCAGTGAGCTCTTGGATTATGGCTACACCTTC. Translation: CASSELLDYGYTF.